This T cell receptor (beta chain) was documented in a study of blood T cells in healthy people across ages. Notes on the study in general: Expanded clonotype changes were possibly confounded by unknown donor CMV status.

Next came a second PCR, run for about 7 to 12 cycles, which used a sample-barcoded 5' primer along with a J-beta primer mix. All cDNA molecules were each tagged by a template-switch adaptor with 12 random nucleotides. One entry per CDR3 protein results from TCRdb running MiXCR on the 5' RACE reads. Among about 1.8 million distinct CDR3 sequences listed, 49% were seen once. With regard to this clonotype: Its antigen is undetermined.

The specimen sequenced was blood. The TCR was taken from a middle-aged woman in good health.

The CDR3 sequence: CASSLVGTVINEQFF. The CDR3 DNA reads TGTGCCAGCAGTTTAGTCGGGACAGTAATCAATGAGCAGTTCTTC. This chain links TRBV12-3 or TRBV12-4 with TRBJ2-1, with TRBD1 matching 7 bases. After removal of 1 base from V and 6 bases from J, the junction contained 6 bases not matched to a gene. CDR3 length equals 15 residues.